The entry that follows covers one TCR beta chain sequence. The data were obtained in a study of blood T cell repertoires in COVID-19. Study-wide background: In each case, the material was cDNA or gDNA derived from T cells, B-cell-depleted T cells, or PBMCs.

The length of the CDR3 is 15 residues. Deletions cut 7 bases from V and 0 bases from J, with 16 bases between. CDR1 and CDR2 (germline): SGHRS, YFSETQ. Original analysis: Researchers report that nucleated cell counts were estimated from reference gene primer amplification. The repertoire was sequenced with immunoSEQ multiplex PCR; TCRdb's copy has only in-frame clones and lacks some. V and J calls and clone size come straight from that table; D and trimming were deduced from the DNA. The data show around 190,000 clones, roughly 85% seen once. The receptor was derived from a woman aged 55-69 years with acute or convalescent COVID-19. Input material: peripheral blood. The chain couples TRBV5-1 to TRBJ1-1; the D gene is possibly TRBD1 (5 bases). CDR3 sequence: CASSPGASMNTEAFF. CDR3 DNA sequence: TGCGCCAGCTCCCCTGGGGCCAGTATGAACACTGAAGCTTTCTTT.